This T cell receptor (beta chain) stems from a study of OX40 agonist ivuxolimab in advanced cancers. Study results and limitations: Some nonresponders additionally presented with little normalized T-cell clonal expansion. There were, on average, more expanded clones in CD8+ T cells than in CD4+.

TCRdb keeps only in-frame clones here, not all; method: immunoSEQ multiplex PCR. The table includes roughly 48,000 clones, 83% detected once. In regard to this clone: Antigen specificity is unknown.

The sequence came from an adult with an advanced solid tumor such as melanoma, head and neck, liver or kidney cancer. The specimen comprised CD4+ or CD8+ T cells sorted from blood, sampled in a trial of the OX40 agonist ivuxolimab.

The CDR3 DNA reads as TGTGCCTGGAAGGGGGGGGTATCCTACAATGAGCAGTTCTTC. Its translation is CAWKGGVSYNEQFF. This chain connects TRBV30 to TRBJ2-1, with a tentative D call TRBD2 (7 bases). Germline loops: CDR1 GTSNPN, CDR2 SVGIG (reference sequence). Deletions cut 4 bases from V and 1 base from J, with 11 bases between. The CDR3 length is 14 residues.